This T cell receptor beta chain derives from a study of blood T cells in healthy people across ages. V gave up 7 bases and J gave up 5 bases, with 26 bases separating them. CDR3 length: 16 residues. Germline-derived CDR1 and CDR2 are DFQATT and SNEGSKA (reference sequence). A sample-barcoded 5' primer and a J-beta primer mix were used in a second PCR of roughly 7 to 11 cycles. TCRdb re-analysed the 5' RACE reads in MiXCR, keeping a single row per CDR3 protein. The repertoire holds 1,300,000 or so distinct CDR3 sequences, roughly 60% seen once, with 6.7% in the top ten. The chain joins TRBV20-1 to TRBJ2-5; TRBD2 is a possible D gene (5 bases). This sequence was found in a man aged 18 to 30 in good health. Sequenced material: blood. The CDR3 here is CSVPTPLRGSQETQYF. DNA of the CDR3: TGCAGTGTTCCTACCCCCCTCCGGGGATCCCAGGAGACCCAGTACTTC.